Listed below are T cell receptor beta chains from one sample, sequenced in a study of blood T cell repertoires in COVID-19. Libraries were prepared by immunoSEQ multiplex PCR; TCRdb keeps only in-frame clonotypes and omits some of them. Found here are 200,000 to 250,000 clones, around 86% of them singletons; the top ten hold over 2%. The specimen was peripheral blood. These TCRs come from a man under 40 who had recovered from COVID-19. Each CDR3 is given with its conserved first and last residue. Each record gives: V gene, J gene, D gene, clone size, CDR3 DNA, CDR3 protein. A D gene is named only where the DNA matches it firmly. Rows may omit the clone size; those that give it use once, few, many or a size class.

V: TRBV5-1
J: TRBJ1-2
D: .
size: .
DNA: TGCGCCAGCACCCAGGACAGCTTTAACTATGGCTACACCTTC
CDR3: CASTQDSFNYGYTF

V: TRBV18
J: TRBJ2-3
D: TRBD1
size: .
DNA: TGTGCCAGCTCACCCGGACAGGGTATCACAGATACGCAGTATTTT
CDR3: CASSPGQGITDTQYF

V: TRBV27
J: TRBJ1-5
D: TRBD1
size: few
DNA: TGTGCCAGCAGTTGGGACAGTGGGTGGCCCCAGCATTTT
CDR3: CASSWDSGWPQHF

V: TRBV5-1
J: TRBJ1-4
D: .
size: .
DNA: TGCGCCAGCAGCTTGCTTGAGGGCGGGGAAAAACTGTTTTTT
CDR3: CASSLLEGGEKLFF

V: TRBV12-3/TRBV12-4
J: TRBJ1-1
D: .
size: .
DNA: TGTGCCAGCAGTTTCCAACAGAACACTGAAGCTTTCTTT
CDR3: CASSFQQNTEAFF

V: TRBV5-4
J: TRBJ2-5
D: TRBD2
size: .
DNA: TGTGCCAGCAGCTCCGCCCTAGCGGGGCAAGAGACCCAGTACTTC
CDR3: CASSSALAGQETQYF

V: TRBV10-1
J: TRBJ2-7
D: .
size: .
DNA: TGCGCCAGCAGTGAGATCGGCAGGGCGGACGAGCAGTACTTC
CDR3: CASSEIGRADEQYF

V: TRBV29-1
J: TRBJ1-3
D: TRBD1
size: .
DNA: TGCAGCGTTGAAGAAAACAGGGGGCCCTCTGGAAACACCATATATTTT
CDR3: CSVEENRGPSGNTIYF

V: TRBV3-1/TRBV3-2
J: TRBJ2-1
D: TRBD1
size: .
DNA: TGTGCCAGCAGCCAAATCAAGGGAGGACAGGGGTACAATGAGCAGTTCTTC
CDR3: CASSQIKGGQGYNEQFF

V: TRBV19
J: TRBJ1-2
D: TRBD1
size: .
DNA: TGTGCCAGTAGTATAGGTCAGGGGGCACCGAGGATCCTCTATGGCTACACCTTC
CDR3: CASSIGQGAPRILYGYTF

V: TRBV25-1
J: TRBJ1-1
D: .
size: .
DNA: TGTGCCAGCAGTGAATCGGTCTTTCGGAACACTGAAGCTTTCTTT
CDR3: CASSESVFRNTEAFF

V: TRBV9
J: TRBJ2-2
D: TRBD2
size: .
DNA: TGTGCCAGCAGCGTAAGGCTAGCGGCGAGTACCACCGGGGAGCTGTTTTTT
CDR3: CASSVRLAASTTGELFF

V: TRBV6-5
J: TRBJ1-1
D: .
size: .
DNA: TGTGCCAGCAGTTCCCGGGGTAGAACTGAAGCTTTCTTT
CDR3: CASSSRGRTEAFF

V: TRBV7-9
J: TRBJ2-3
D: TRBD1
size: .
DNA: TGTGCCAGCAGCTCCAGGGGGCTCGGCACAGATACGCAGTATTTT
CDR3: CASSSRGLGTDTQYF

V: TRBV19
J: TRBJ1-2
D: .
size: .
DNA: TGTGCCAGTAGTACCAGTTTACGGAGTGGCTACACCTTC
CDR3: CASSTSLRSGYTF

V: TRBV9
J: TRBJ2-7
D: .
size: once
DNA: TGTGCCAGCAGCGTAGGAGGGGGGGGCTCCTACGAGCAGTACTTC
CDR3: CASSVGGGGSYEQYF

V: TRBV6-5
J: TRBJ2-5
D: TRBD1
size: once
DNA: TGTGCCAGCAGTTACTCGACAGGGGAGACCCAGTACTTC
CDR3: CASSYSTGETQYF

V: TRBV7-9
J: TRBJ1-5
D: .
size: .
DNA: TGTGCCAGCAGCTTAGTAGGCGGGGAGAGTCAGCCCCAGCATTTT
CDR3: CASSLVGGESQPQHF

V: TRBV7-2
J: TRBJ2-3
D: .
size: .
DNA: TGTGCCAGCAGCGTTACTAGAGTCACAGATACGCAGTATTTT
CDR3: CASSVTRVTDTQYF

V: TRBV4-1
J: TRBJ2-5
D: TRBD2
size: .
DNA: TGCGCCAGCAGCCTAAGTAGCGGGGTAACGGAGACCCAGTACTTC
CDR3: CASSLSSGVTETQYF

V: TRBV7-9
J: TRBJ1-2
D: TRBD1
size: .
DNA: TGTGCCAGCTACAAGGGGGCGGGACAGGGCTACGTGCAGACGTATGGCTACACCTTC
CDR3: CASYKGAGQGYVQTYGYTF

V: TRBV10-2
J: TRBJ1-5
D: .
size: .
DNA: TGCGCCAGCAGCGATCGTGACACCTCACCCAATCAGCCCCAGCATTTT
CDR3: CASSDRDTSPNQPQHF

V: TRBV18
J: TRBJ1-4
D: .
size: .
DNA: TGTGCCAGCTCACCACCCGTCGCGAATAATGAAAAACTGTTTTTT
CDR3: CASSPPVANNEKLFF

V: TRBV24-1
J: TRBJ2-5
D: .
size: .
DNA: TGTGCCACCAGTGATCCGACCCTCGGCCCCCCGCCAGGGACCCAGTACTTC
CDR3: CATSDPTLGPPPGTQYF

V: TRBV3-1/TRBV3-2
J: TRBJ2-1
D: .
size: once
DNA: TGTGCCAGCACTCCGGGGGTTTTTGACAATGAGCAGTTCTTC
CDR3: CASTPGVFDNEQFF

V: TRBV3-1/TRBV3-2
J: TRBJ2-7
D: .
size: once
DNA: TGTGCCAGCAGCCAGCCGGGAGTAGGGAACGAGCAGTACTTC
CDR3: CASSQPGVGNEQYF

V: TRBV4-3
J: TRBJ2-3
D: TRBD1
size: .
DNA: TGCGCCAGCAGCCACGGACAGGGCACAGATACGCAGTATTTT
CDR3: CASSHGQGTDTQYF

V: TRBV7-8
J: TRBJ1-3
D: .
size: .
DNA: TGTGCCAGCGCATACGGGGGAGCTGGAAACACCATATATTTT
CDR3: CASAYGGAGNTIYF

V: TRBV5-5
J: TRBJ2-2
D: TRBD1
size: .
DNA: TGTGCCAGCAGCCGGACAGGGGCCGGACCCGGAGAGCTGTTTTTT
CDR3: CASSRTGAGPGELFF

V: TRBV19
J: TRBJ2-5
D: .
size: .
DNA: TGTGCCAGTAGTATAGATCCCGCCAGGGGAGAGACCCAGTACTTC
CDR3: CASSIDPARGETQYF

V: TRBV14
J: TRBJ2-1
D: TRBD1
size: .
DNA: TGTGCCAGCAGCCAAGGACAGGGGGCGTCTGAGCAGTTCTTC
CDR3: CASSQGQGASEQFF

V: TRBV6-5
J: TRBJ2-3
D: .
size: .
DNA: TGTGCCAGCACTTCGGGGGGCCCTCCAGATACGCAGTATTTT
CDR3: CASTSGGPPDTQYF

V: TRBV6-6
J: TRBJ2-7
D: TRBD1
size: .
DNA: TGTGCCAGCAAGATGACAGGGGGCCGAGAAGAGCAGTACTTC
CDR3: CASKMTGGREEQYF

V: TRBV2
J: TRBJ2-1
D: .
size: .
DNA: TGTGCCAGCAGTGGACAGGGAGGATGGAATGAGCAGTTCTTC
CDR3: CASSGQGGWNEQFF

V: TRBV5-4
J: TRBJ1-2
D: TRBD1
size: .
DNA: TGTGCCAGCAGCTCTCGGACAGGAGCCGCTGGCTACACCTTC
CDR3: CASSSRTGAAGYTF

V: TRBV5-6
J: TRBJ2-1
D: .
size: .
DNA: TGTGCCAGCAGCTTCCGACAGGTAACAAATGAGCAGTTCTTC
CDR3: CASSFRQVTNEQFF

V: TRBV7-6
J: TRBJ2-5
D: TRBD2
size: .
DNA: TGTGCCAGCAGCTTTTCTAGCGGGGGGCCCCAAGAGACCCAGTACTTC
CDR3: CASSFSSGGPQETQYF

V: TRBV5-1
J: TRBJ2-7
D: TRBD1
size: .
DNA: TGCGCCAGCAGCTTGGCAACCCCGGGACAGGGGGCCGGCGAGCAGTACTTC
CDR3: CASSLATPGQGAGEQYF

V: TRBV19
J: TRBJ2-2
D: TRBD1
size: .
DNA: TGTGCCAGTAGTGACCAGGGGGCGCCTGATGTAGTCGGGGAGCTGTTTTTT
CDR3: CASSDQGAPDVVGELFF

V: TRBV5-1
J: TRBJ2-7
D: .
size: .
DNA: TGCGCCAGCAGCCTTTATACGGAGGCCTCCGAGCAGTACTTC
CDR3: CASSLYTEASEQYF

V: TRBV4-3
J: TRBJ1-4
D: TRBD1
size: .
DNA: TGCGCCAGCAGCCAAGCTGGACCGGGACAGGGCAATGAAAAACTGTTTTTT
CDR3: CASSQAGPGQGNEKLFF

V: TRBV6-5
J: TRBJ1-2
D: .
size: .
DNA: TGTGCCAGCAGTTACCAGCAGGGTGGCGGCTACACCTTC
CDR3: CASSYQQGGGYTF

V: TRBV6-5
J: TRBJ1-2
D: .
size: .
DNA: TGTGCCAGCAGTTACGCATCCGACAGTCCTTATGGCTACACCTTC
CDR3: CASSYASDSPYGYTF

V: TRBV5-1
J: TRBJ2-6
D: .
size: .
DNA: TGCGCCAGCAGTTTGCAGAGGGCTGGGGCCAACGTCCTGACTTTC
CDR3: CASSLQRAGANVLTF

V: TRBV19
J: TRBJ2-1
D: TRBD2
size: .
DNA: TGTGCCACCCGGCGGGGGGGAGGAACGAATGAGCAGTTCTTC
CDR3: CATRRGGGTNEQFF

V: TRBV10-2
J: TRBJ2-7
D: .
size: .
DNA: TGCGCCAGCACGGGTTCTTGGATCTACGAGCAGTACTTC
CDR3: CASTGSWIYEQYF

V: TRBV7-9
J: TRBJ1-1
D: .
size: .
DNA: TGTGCCAGCAGCTTACAAGGGGGGGACACTGAAGCTTTCTTT
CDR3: CASSLQGGDTEAFF

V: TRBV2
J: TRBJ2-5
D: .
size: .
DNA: TGTGCCAGCAGTGACACATACGCCCGACAAGAGACCCAGTACTTC
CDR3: CASSDTYARQETQYF

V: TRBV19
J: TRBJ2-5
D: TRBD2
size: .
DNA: TGTGCCAGTAGTGCCAGAGCGGGGGGGCAAGAGACCCAGTACTTC
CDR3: CASSARAGGQETQYF

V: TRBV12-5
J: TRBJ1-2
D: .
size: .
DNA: TGTGCTAGTGGTTTCATGGGGCTCGGAGGCTACACCTTC
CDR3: CASGFMGLGGYTF

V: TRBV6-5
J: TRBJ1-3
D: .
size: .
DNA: TGTGCCAGCAGCAACCGTAGGGGCTCTGGAAACACCATATATTTT
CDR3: CASSNRRGSGNTIYF

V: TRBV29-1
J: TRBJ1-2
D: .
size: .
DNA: TGCAGCGTTGAAGATCGGCCAGGGTATGGCTACACCTTC
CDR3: CSVEDRPGYGYTF

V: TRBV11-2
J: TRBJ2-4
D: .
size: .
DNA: TGTGCCAGCAGCTTTACCAGGGGTAACATTCAGTACTTC
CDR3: CASSFTRGNIQYF

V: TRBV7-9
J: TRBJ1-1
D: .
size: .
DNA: TGTGCCAGCAATCACCCCTTGCACAGGCATAACACTGAAGCTTTCTTT
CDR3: CASNHPLHRHNTEAFF

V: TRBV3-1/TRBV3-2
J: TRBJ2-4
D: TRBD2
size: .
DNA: TGTGCCAGCAGCCACTGGGTAGCGGGGGACCCCAAAAACATTCAGTACTTC
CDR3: CASSHWVAGDPKNIQYF

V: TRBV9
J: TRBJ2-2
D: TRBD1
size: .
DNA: TGTGCCAGCAGCGACCCGGGACAGGGGGCGGGCGGGGAGCTGTTTTTT
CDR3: CASSDPGQGAGGELFF

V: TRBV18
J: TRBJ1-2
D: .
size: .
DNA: TGTGCCAGCTCACCACGGGAGGGATTGAGGGGAGTCGGCTACACCTTC
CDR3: CASSPREGLRGVGYTF

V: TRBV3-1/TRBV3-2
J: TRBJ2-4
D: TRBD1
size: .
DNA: TGTGCCAGCAGCCTCTGGACAGGGGGTAACATTCAGTACTTC
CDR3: CASSLWTGGNIQYF

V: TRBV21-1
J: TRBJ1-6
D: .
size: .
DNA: TGTGCCAGCAGCCTTCTAGGTACACCCTCACCCCTCCACTTT
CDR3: CASSLLGTPSPLHF